The 21 T cell receptor beta chains below were found in one sample sequenced in a study of siplizumab effects on memory and regulatory T cells. Using immunoSEQ multiplex PCR, the repertoire was profiled, and TCRdb retains in-frame clones only, with some absent. The data show 70,000 or so clones, about 90% seen once. The sample comprised CD8+ T cells sorted from blood. The receptors stem from a human donor in good health.

This chain connects TRBV5-1 to TRBJ2-7; 9 positions match TRBD1. With 0 bases clipped from V and 6 bases from J, the junction kept 7 bases outside the gene matches. The CDR3 consists of 15 residues. CDR1 is SGHRS, CDR2 YFSETQ, per germline. The CDR3 DNA sequence: TGCGCCAGCAGCTTGGTGGGACAGGGACCCTCCGAGCAGTACTTC. This sequence encodes CASSLVGQGPSEQYF.

J is TRBJ2-7 and V is TRBV10-3; 11 nucleotides align to TRBD2. The junction had 6 bases not matched to a gene; V was cut back by 6 bases and J by 5 bases. The CDR3 is made up of 14 amino acids. CDR1 and CDR2 (germline): ENHRY, SYGVKD. CDR3 protein: CAIRGTSGSNEQYF. In nucleotides, the CDR3 is TGTGCCATCAGGGGAACTAGCGGGAGTAACGAGCAGTACTTC.

The chain employs TRBV5-4 and TRBJ1-2, with a possible D match to TRBD1 (5 bases). CDR1 is SGHNT, CDR2 YYREEE, per germline (reference sequence). The CDR3 runs 16 residues. V was pared by 3 bases and J by 4 bases, with 19 bases between. This CDR3 is CASSSPGGVIGYGYTF. The CDR3 DNA reads as TGTGCCAGCAGCTCCCCCGGGGGGGTAATTGGCTATGGCTACACCTTC.

This sequence joins TRBV9 and TRBJ2-3; 7 nucleotides line up with TRBD1. This CDR3 has 15 amino acids. Germline CDR1 reads SGDLS; CDR2 reads YYNGEE. The ends lost 4 bases at V and 0 bases at J; junction bases unmatched: 5. The CDR3 sequence is CASSRPGGSTDTQYF. CDR3 in DNA: TGTGCCAGCAGCCGGCCAGGGGGAAGCACAGATACGCAGTATTTT.

This rearrangement joins TRBV9 to TRBJ2-7; 9 bases are shared with TRBD2. The V gene end was trimmed by 3 bases and the J gene end by 0 bases; junction bases not matched to a gene: 4. Germline V gene lookup returns CDR1 SGDLS and CDR2 YYNGEE. The CDR3 spans 15 residues. In DNA, the CDR3 is TGTGCCAGCAGCGCAGCGGGGGGCCTCTCCTACGAGCAGTACTTC. Protein: CASSAAGGLSYEQYF. The whole variable domain, filled in from reference TRBV9 and TRBJ2-7, reads DSGVTQTPKHLITATGQRVTLRCSPRSGDLSVYWYQQSLDQGLQFLIQYYNGEERAKGNILERFSAQQFPDLHSELNLSSLELGDSALYFCASSAAGGLSYEQYFGPGTRLTVT.

The chain recombines TRBV30 with TRBJ2-7; D possibly matches TRBD1 or TRBD2 (5 bases each). The CDR3 runs to 13 residues. Trimming took 6 bases from V and 0 from J, leaving 12 bases between them. Germline CDR1 and CDR2: GTSNPN and SVGIG (reference sequence). The CDR3 DNA follows: TGTGCCTGCCGAGGGGAGCTCTCCTACGAGCAGTACTTC. Translation: CACRGELSYEQYF.

V gene TRBV7-9 combines with J gene TRBJ1-5; the D is unclear. The ends were cut back, 4 bases at V and 0 bases at J, with 4 bases in the middle. The CDR3 sequence is 13 residues long. Germline V CDR1 and CDR2: SEHNR, FQNEAQ (reference sequence). The CDR3 bases are TGTGCCAGCAGCTCCCATAGCAATCAGCCCCAGCATTTT. This translates into CASSSHSNQPQHF.

The chain combines TRBV7-7 with TRBJ1-1; D uncertain. From germline, CDR1 is SSHAT and CDR2 FNYEAQ (reference sequence). This CDR3 is built from 13 residues. Trimming stripped 5 bases from V and 0 bases from J, with 7 bases between. In nucleotides, the CDR3 is TGTGCCAGCAGCCCAACAGTGAACACTGAAGCTTTCTTT. It is translated as CASSPTVNTEAFF. The whole variable domain, remainder taken from reference TRBV7-7 and TRBJ1-1, is GAGVSQSPRYKVTKRGQDVTLRCDPISSHATLYWYQQALGQGPEFLTYFNYEAQPDKSGLPSDRFSAERPEGSISTLTIQRTEQRDSAMYRCASSPTVNTEAFFGQGTRLTVV.

The gene calls are TRBV2 and TRBJ1-1, with D unresolved. Germline CDR1 SNHLY, CDR2 FYNNEI. The CDR3 is made up of 14 amino acids. Trimming removed 3 bases from V and 4 bases from J, with 12 bases in between. The CDR3 loop is CASSDPGIGTEAFF. In DNA, the CDR3 is TGTGCCAGCAGTGACCCAGGCATAGGCACTGAAGCTTTCTTT. The full variable domain, completed using reference TRBV2 and TRBJ1-1, is EPEVTQTPSHQVTQMGQEVILRCVPISNHLYFYWYRQILGQKVEFLVSFYNNEISEKSEIFDDQFSVERPDGSNFTLKIRSTKLEDSAMYFCASSDPGIGTEAFFGQGTRLTVV.

This chain links TRBV28 with TRBJ2-5; 7 bases align to TRBD2. Per the germline V gene, CDR1 is MDHEN and CDR2 is SYDVKM. J lost 3 bases, V lost 6 bases, and 7 bases had no gene match. The CDR3 consists of 14 residues. As DNA, the CDR3 is TGTGCCAGCAGCCCGGCGACTAGCAAAGAGACCCAGTACTTC. It is translated as CASSPATSKETQYF.

The CDR3 is CASSDGEAATNEKLFF. The CDR3 DNA reads as TGTGCCAGCAGCGATGGGGAAGCAGCAACTAATGAAAAACTGTTTTTT. This rearrangement joins TRBV7-9 to TRBJ1-4, with no clear D. Germline CDR1 and CDR2: SEHNR and FQNEAQ (reference sequence). This CDR3 has 16 residues. Trimming shortened V by 5 bases and J by 0 bases, and 13 bases separated the two germline ends.

CDR3 region: CASSDEGAPSQETQYF. CDR3 bases: TGCGCCAGCAGTGACGAGGGGGCCCCCTCTCAAGAGACCCAGTACTTC. This chain connects TRBV10-1 to TRBJ2-5; TRBD1 aligns across 7 bases. Germline V gene data show CDR1 as WNHNN and CDR2 as SYGVQD (reference sequence). The CDR3 extends over 16 amino acids. The junction had 9 bases not matched to a gene; V was cut back by 3 bases and J by 2 bases.

As regards this clone: The sample contains more than one DNA sequence encoding this CDR3. This chain joins TRBV10-3 and TRBJ2-7; D gene unclear. The CDR3 has 12 amino acids. Trimming removed 0 bases at V and 5 bases at J, with 5 bases between. Germline V gene data show CDR1 as ENHRY and CDR2 as SYGVKD. Written as DNA, the CDR3 is TGTGCCATCAGTGAGTCCTCGGACGAGCAGTACTTC. This gives the protein CAISESSDEQYF.

This clone occurred a few times. This chain uses TRBV25-1 with TRBJ1-2; 8 nucleotides line up with TRBD1. CDR3 length: 16 residues. Germline V gene data show CDR1 as MGHDK and CDR2 as SYGVNS. The trim removed 2 bases at V and 4 bases at J, leaving 9 bases unmatched. The CDR3 DNA reads as TGTGCCAGCAGTGAAACCTCGGGACAGGCGATCTATGGCTACACCTTC. It translates to CASSETSGQAIYGYTF.

The chain couples TRBV19 to TRBJ2-1; D gene uncertain. Germline V CDR1 and CDR2: LNHDA, SQIVND (reference sequence). The CDR3 loop spans 12 amino acids. V was shortened by 10 bases and J by 2 bases, with 9 bases between the two germline ends. The CDR3 nucleotides are TGTGCCATTCGCAGCCCCTACAATGAGCAGTTCTTC. Translated, it gives CAIRSPYNEQFF. Drawing the rest from reference TRBV19 and TRBJ2-1, the complete variable domain is DGGITQSPKYLFRKEGQNVTLSCEQNLNHDAMYWYRQDPGQGLRLIYYSQIVNDFQKGDIAEGYSVSREKKESFPLTVTSAQKNPTAFYLCAIRSPYNEQFFGPGTRLTVL.

The V gene is TRBV27, the J gene TRBJ2-1; TRBD2 agrees at 7 bases. There are 15 residues in the CDR3. The V gene end was trimmed by 0 bases and the J gene end by 4 bases; junction bases not matched to a gene: 3. CDR1 and CDR2 from the germline V gene are MNHEY and SMNVEV (reference sequence). CDR3 bases: TGTGCCAGCAGTTTATCAGCGGGGCCTTACAATGAGCAGTTCTTC. It codes for CASSLSAGPYNEQFF.

This chain links TRBV27 with TRBJ2-5; D unclear. CDR1 MNHEY and CDR2 SMNVEV come from the germline V gene (reference sequence). The V gene lost 2 bases and the J gene lost 2 bases, with 6 bases spanning the gap. The CDR3 totals 13 residues. CDR3 sequence: CASSLMGQETQYF. CDR3 nucleotides: TGTGCCAGCAGTTTAATGGGGCAAGAGACCCAGTACTTC.

The rearrangement uses TRBV11-2 and TRBJ2-5; 9 nucleotides agree with TRBD1. With 3 bases clipped from V and 6 bases from J, the junction kept 14 bases outside the gene matches. From germline, CDR1 is SGHAT and CDR2 FQNNGV. The CDR3 contains 17 residues. CDR3 residues: CASSFLRDRVVRKTQYF. The CDR3, as DNA: TGTGCCAGCAGCTTTCTACGGGACAGGGTCGTCAGAAAGACCCAGTACTTC.

This rearrangement joins TRBV6-5 to TRBJ2-3; possibly TRBD2 for D (7 bases). The CDR3 loop spans 16 amino acids. V lost 4 bases and J lost 4, with 18 bases in between. Germline-derived CDR1 and CDR2 are MNHEY and SVGAGI. CDR3 sequence reads: CASSSQRGHVADTQYF. The CDR3 DNA is TGTGCCAGCAGTTCCCAGCGGGGACATGTAGCAGATACGCAGTATTTT.

V and J are TRBV7-9 and TRBJ2-7, with D possibly matching TRBD2 (5 bases). The CDR3 sequence is 13 residues long. V was pared by 4 bases and J by 3 bases, with 10 bases between. CDR1 SEHNR and CDR2 FQNEAQ come from the germline V gene (reference sequence). The CDR3 region has the DNA TGTGCCAGCAGCTCAGCGGCGAGCTACGAGCAGTACTTC. Protein: CASSSAASYEQYF. The full variable domain, in which reference TRBV7-9 and TRBJ2-7 provide the parts outside the CDR3, is DTGVSQNPRHKITKRGQNVTFRCDPISEHNRLYWYRQTLGQGPEFLTYFQNEAQLEKSRLLSDRFSAERPKGSFSTLEIQRTEQGDSAMYLCASSSAASYEQYFGPGTRLTVT.

This clone was counted only a few times. This chain joins TRBV9 and TRBJ2-1; D might be TRBD2 (5 bases). V was cut by 5 bases and J by 4 bases, with 10 bases left in between. This CDR3 comprises 13 residues. From germline, CDR1 is SGDLS and CDR2 YYNGEE. This CDR3 reads CASRGSGYNEQFF. DNA of the CDR3: TGTGCCAGCAGGGGGTCGGGGTACAATGAGCAGTTCTTC.